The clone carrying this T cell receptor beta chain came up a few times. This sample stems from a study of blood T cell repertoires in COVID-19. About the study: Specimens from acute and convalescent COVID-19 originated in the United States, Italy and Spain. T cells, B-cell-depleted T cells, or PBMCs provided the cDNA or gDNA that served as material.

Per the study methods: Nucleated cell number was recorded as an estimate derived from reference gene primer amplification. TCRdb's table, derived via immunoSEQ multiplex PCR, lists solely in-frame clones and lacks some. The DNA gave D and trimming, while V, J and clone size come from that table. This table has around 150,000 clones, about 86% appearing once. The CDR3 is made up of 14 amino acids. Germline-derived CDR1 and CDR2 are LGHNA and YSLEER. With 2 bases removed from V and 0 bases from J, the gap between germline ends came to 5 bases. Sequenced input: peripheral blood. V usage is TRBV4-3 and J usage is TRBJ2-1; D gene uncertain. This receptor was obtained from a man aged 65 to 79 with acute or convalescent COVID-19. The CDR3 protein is CASSQLPSYNEQFF. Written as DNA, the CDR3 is TGCGCCAGCAGCCAACTCCCCTCCTACAATGAGCAGTTCTTC.